What follows describes a single TCR beta chain. The antigen is not known. This entry is derived from a study of T-cell reconstitution after alpha-beta-depleted transplantation in children. Unique molecular identifiers were incorporated when the TCRbeta library was constructed. From the PCR reads, TCRdb called clonotypes with MiXCR, one entry per CDR3 protein. The sample carries fewer than 150,000 distinct CDR3 sequences, roughly 10% recorded once. General study findings and limits: Newly produced T cells mostly provided counts and TCRbeta diversity after one year, as hyperexpanded clones declined. Diversity of TCRbeta at day 60 was high in some patients, arising from surviving recipient T cells and thymic progenitors. Several hundred rapidly expanded clones from non-depleted graft cells reportedly supplied alpha-beta T cells about two months post-transplant.

V lost 6 bases and J 8 bases, leaving 22 bases between the germline ends. Per the germline V gene, CDR1 is DFQATT and CDR2 is SNEGSKA (reference sequence). CDR3 length equals 14 residues. This TCR was recovered from a girl under three years old who had a stem cell transplant for combined immunodeficiency, so the T cells may come from the graft donor. The chain has TRBV20-1 and TRBJ1-2; D is unclear. The starting material was PBMCs, mostly from graft donor cells, obtained 180 days after TCRalphabeta/CD19-depleted stem cell transplant. In nucleotides, the CDR3 is TGCAGTGCCAGCACCACCGGGAGGACGGAGGGCTACACCTTC. Protein: CSASTTGRTEGYTF.